A single sample gave rise to the 21 T cell receptor beta chains below, sequenced in a study of blood T cell repertoires in COVID-19. The assay was immunoSEQ multiplex PCR, and TCRdb's table has in-frame clones only and misses some. The sample has around 480,000 clones; about 90% are singletons. The sample was PBMCs or T cells enriched from blood (not recorded which). The receptor set was obtained from a woman between 18 and 30 years old who had recovered from COVID-19.

In its sample, this clone was seen once. This chain connects TRBV6-1 to TRBJ2-7; 9 bases are a match to TRBD2. The CDR3 has 14 amino acids. The junction had 8 bases not matched to a gene; V was cut back by 2 bases and J by 9 bases. Germline CDR1 MNHNS, CDR2 SASEGT. CDR3 nucleotide sequence: TGTGCCAGCAGTGAAACCCTAGCGGGGAAAGTGCAGTACTTC. This gives the protein CASSETLAGKVQYF.

This rearrangement joins TRBV19 to TRBJ1-1; D is perhaps TRBD1 (6 bases). CDR1 LNHDA and CDR2 SQIVND come from the germline V gene (reference sequence). This CDR3 is 13 amino acids long. The V and J ends lost 7 bases and 5 bases respectively, with 14 bases between them. The CDR3 DNA reads TGTGCCAGTATGGGGCAGGGGTTAACTGAAGCTTTCTTT. Amino acids: CASMGQGLTEAFF.

This chain uses TRBV28 with TRBJ1-3; D call uncertain. From germline, CDR1 is MDHEN and CDR2 SYDVKM. The CDR3 extends over 15 amino acids. V lost 7 bases, J lost 0 bases, and 13 bases lay in between. The CDR3 DNA follows: TGTGCCAGCAAAGGGAGCGGGGTCTCTGGAAACACCATATATTTT. It specifies CASKGSGVSGNTIYF.

Concerning this clone: A read error may produce the germline difference seen at one junction end. The V call is TRBV7-7, the J call TRBJ2-2; no clear D gene. The CDR3 loop spans 16 amino acids. Germline V lookup: CDR1 SSHAT, CDR2 FNYEAQ (reference sequence). CDR3 region: CASSPIQAPNTGELFF. The CDR3 DNA sequence: TGTGCTAGCAGCCCCATTCAGGCCCCGAACACCGGGGAGCTGTTTTTT. Full variable domain (outside the CDR3, taken from reference TRBV7-7 and TRBJ2-2): GAGVSQSPRYKVTKRGQDVTLRCDPISSHATLYWYQQALGQGPEFLTYFNYEAQPDKSGLPSDRFSAERPEGSISTLTIQRTEQRDSAMYRCASSPIQAPNTGELFFGEGSRLTVL.

This chain links TRBV6-5 with TRBJ1-1; D possibly corresponds to TRBD1 (6 bases). Per the germline V gene, CDR1 is MNHEY and CDR2 is SVGAGI. This CDR3 region has 14 residues. With 4 bases removed from V and 4 bases from J, the gap between germline ends came to 13 bases. CDR3 sequence reads: CASSLYREGTEAFF. The CDR3 DNA follows: TGTGCCAGCAGTTTATACAGGGAGGGCACTGAAGCTTTCTTT.

This chain links TRBV19 with TRBJ1-4; D possibly corresponds to TRBD1 (5 bases). The germline V and J ends were trimmed by 2 bases and 6 bases, with 16 bases remaining between them. CDR3 length: 16 residues. The germline CDR1 and CDR2 sequences are LNHDA and SQIVND (reference sequence). The DNA of the CDR3 is TGTGCCAGTAGTATATCCCTCAGCGGGGGACATGAAAAACTGTTTTTT. It yields the protein CASSISLSGGHEKLFF.

This chain links TRBV6-5 with TRBJ1-2; TRBD1 might be the D (6 bases). Looked up from germline, CDR1 is MNHEY and CDR2 is SVGAGI. CDR3 length: 15 residues. V was pared by 5 bases and J by 8 bases, with 21 bases between. In nucleotides, the CDR3 is TGTGCCAGCAGTCCTACAGGGCCGCCTCTTCACGGCTACACCTTC. Translating gives CASSPTGPPLHGYTF.

V is TRBV4-1 and J is TRBJ2-7, with D possibly matching TRBD2 (6 bases). The CDR3 is 15 residues long. The germline CDR1 and CDR2 sequences are MGHRA and YSYEKL. Trimming removed 1 base from V and 6 bases from J, with 16 bases in between. The chain's CDR3 is CASSQGDRGVGEQYF. CDR3 in DNA: TGCGCCAGCAGCCAAGGGGACCGCGGGGTAGGCGAGCAGTACTTC.

The chain couples TRBV6-1 to TRBJ2-7; 10 bases are a match to TRBD2. The J segment lost 2 bases and the V segment lost 3 bases, leaving 10 bases of the junction unmatched. CDR1 and CDR2 from the germline V gene are MNHNS and SASEGT. The CDR3 length is 17 residues. CDR3 region: CASSEISPTSGPYEQYF. CDR3 nucleotides: TGTGCCAGCAGTGAGATCAGTCCGACTAGCGGGCCCTACGAGCAGTACTTC.

V and J are TRBV10-3 and TRBJ1-2; 9 bases agree with TRBD1. The CDR3 runs 19 residues. The J segment lost 7 bases and the V segment lost 0 bases, leaving 18 bases of the junction unmatched. Germline values: CDR1 ENHRY, CDR2 SYGVKD. CDR3 coding DNA: TGTGCCATCAGTGAGTCACCCTCCAATCCAGACAGGGGGGTTTTTGGCTACACCTTC. This translates into CAISESPSNPDRGVFGYTF.

V usage is TRBV19 and J usage is TRBJ1-6; D remains ambiguous. Looked up from germline, CDR1 is LNHDA and CDR2 is SQIVND (reference sequence). There are 14 residues in the CDR3. The V end lost 3 bases, the J end lost 9 bases, and 12 bases lay between the germline ends. The CDR3 DNA is TGTGCCAGTAGTATTGGGAGAGAAAGTTCACCCCTCCACTTT. Encoded protein: CASSIGRESSPLHF.

The DNA of the CDR3 is TGTGCCGCTGACAGGGGACCTAACTATGGCTACACCTTC. Encoded protein: CAADRGPNYGYTF. This chain connects TRBV28 to TRBJ1-2; 8 bases agree with TRBD1. Per the germline V gene, CDR1 is MDHEN and CDR2 is SYDVKM. The CDR3 length is 13 residues. V shed 11 bases and J 0 bases; nucleotides not matched to a gene: 5.

The V call is TRBV11-2, the J call TRBJ1-1; D is undetermined. CDR1 is SGHAT and CDR2 is FQNNGV in the germline V gene. V lost 0 bases to trimming and J lost 1 base, with 6 bases between them. This CDR3 is built from 14 residues. The DNA for the CDR3 is TGTGCCAGCAGCTTAGAGTCAGGGAACACTGAAGCTTTCTTT. Its translation: CASSLESGNTEAFF.

The chain couples TRBV19 to TRBJ1-5, with TRBD1 matching over 8 bases. CDR1 is LNHDA, CDR2 SQIVND, per germline (reference sequence). Trimming removed 10 bases from V and 0 bases from J; junction bases left unmatched: 17. The CDR3 spans 18 residues. CDR3 residues: CATTLIGQGPTSNQPQHF. DNA for the CDR3: TGTGCCACCACCCTTATCGGACAGGGCCCCACTAGCAATCAGCCCCAGCATTTT.

The chain uses TRBV18 and TRBJ1-1; D gene ambiguous. The CDR3 has 14 amino acids. Trimming shortened V by 6 bases and J by 3 bases, and 14 bases separated the two germline ends. From germline, CDR1 is KGHSH and CDR2 LQKENI. In nucleotides, the CDR3 is TGTGCCAGCTCCCTGGGGAGGGCGGACACTGAAGCTTTCTTT. As protein: CASSLGRADTEAFF.

This chain's CDR3 is CASSSPWGGEAFF. CDR3 nucleotides: TGTGCCAGCAGTTCCCCTTGGGGGGGGGAAGCTTTCTTT. This chain connects TRBV28 to TRBJ1-1; D is perhaps TRBD1 (5 bases). Germline V gene lookup returns CDR1 MDHEN and CDR2 SYDVKM. The CDR3 loop spans 13 amino acids. V was pared by 4 bases and J by 8 bases, with 14 bases between. Full variable domain (rest looked up from reference TRBV28 and TRBJ1-1): DVKVTQSSRYLVKRTGEKVFLECVQDMDHENMFWYRQDPGLGLRLIYFSYDVKMKEKGDIPEGYSVSREKKERFSLILESASTNQTSMYLCASSSPWGGEAFFGQGTRLTVV.

The chain carries TRBV24-1 and TRBJ2-5, with 10 bases that match TRBD1. V was clipped by 3 bases and J by 4 bases; unmatched bases: 7. Germline V CDR1 and CDR2: KGHDR, SFDVKD. The CDR3 is made up of 16 amino acids. The CDR3 coding sequence is TGTGCCACCAGTGATGGGACAGGGGATTTTGGAGAGACCCAGTACTTC. This translates into CATSDGTGDFGETQYF.

The V gene is TRBV4-2, the J gene TRBJ1-1; TRBD1 might be the D (5 bases). Germline CDR1 reads LGHNA; CDR2 reads YNFKEQ. V was trimmed by 0 bases and J by 1 base, leaving 9 bases between them. This CDR3 is built from 15 residues. This CDR3 is CASSQEGGENTEAFF. The CDR3 coding sequence is TGTGCCAGCAGCCAAGAGGGGGGGGAGAACACTGAAGCTTTCTTT.

V and J are TRBV5-1 and TRBJ2-2; no reliable D call. The V gene's germline CDR1 is SGHRS and CDR2 YFSETQ. V dropped 4 bases and J dropped 6 bases, with 7 bases sitting between them. The CDR3 covers 12 residues. CDR3 sequence: CASSPDSGELFF. Written as DNA, the CDR3 is TGCGCCAGCAGCCCTGACTCCGGGGAGCTGTTTTTT. The variable domain in full, completed from reference TRBV5-1 and TRBJ2-2, reads KAGVTQTPRYLIKTRGQQVTLSCSPISGHRSVSWYQQTPGQGLQFLFEYFSETQRNKGNFPGRFSGRQFSNSRSEMNVSTLELGDSALYLCASSPDSGELFFGEGSRLTVL.

V gene TRBV30 combines with J gene TRBJ2-7, with TRBD1 identical over 11 bases. V was pared by 7 bases and J by 3 bases, with 5 bases of the junction left unmatched. CDR1 and CDR2 (germline): GTSNPN, SVGIG (reference sequence). CDR3 length equals 13 residues. The CDR3 coding sequence is TGTGCCTTATCCGGGACAGGGGGCTACGAGCAGTACTTC. It translates to CALSGTGGYEQYF.

The rearrangement joins TRBV2 to TRBJ2-5, with D tentatively TRBD1 (5 bases). Germline values: CDR1 SNHLY, CDR2 FYNNEI. V was pared by 1 base and J by 5 bases, with 14 bases between. This CDR3 is built from 15 residues. The DNA of the CDR3 is TGTGCCAGCAGTGAAGGGGGCTCCCGTCGGGAGACCCAGTACTTC. Translation: CASSEGGSRRETQYF.